The source of this T cell receptor beta chain is a study of cytomegalovirus exposure and HLA in healthy donors. Study-level information: Of 350 to 400 genotyped donors, 80% to 85% grouped in the Caucasian-associated ancestry cluster.

Study conclusions and caveats: Later on, a genetic analysis was performed. It linked a missense variant in DCLRE1C with V- and J-gene trimming of TCR beta. According to an earlier analysis, most TCR beta V segments yielded productive rearrangements about 87% or about 30% of the time.

With respect to this clone: The antigen remains unidentified.

Germline V CDR1 and CDR2: MNHNY, SVGAGI (reference sequence). The CDR3 runs 15 residues. V gave up 0 bases and J gave up 4 bases, with 9 bases separating them. This PCR relied on a set of 60 Vbeta primers and 13 Jbeta primers. TCRdb's table, derived via immunoSEQ multiplex PCR, lists solely in-frame clones and lacks some. The sample carries roughly 100,000 clones, 75% to 85% recorded once. The clonotype comes from a man aged 25-40 years in good health and CMV-seronegative. Material for sequencing was PBMCs. The V gene is TRBV6-6, the J gene TRBJ2-2; maybe TRBD2 (6 bases). The CDR3 coding sequence is TGTGCCAGCAGTTACTCGGGACTCATCACCGGGGAGCTGTTTTTT. Its protein product is CASSYSGLITGELFF.